This T cell receptor (beta chain) came from a study of regulatory T cells in long-lasting Graves disease. In its sample, this clonotype was seen many times. The antigen is not known. Study results and limitations: Small numbers of samples may have cut accuracy.

Researchers made TCR beta libraries by using iRepertoire HTBI primers and running Arm-PCR on CDR3 regions. TCRdb ran MiXCR on the multiplex PCR reads and lists one entry per CDR3 protein. The sample contains about 430,000 distinct CDR3 sequences, around a fifth of which appear only once. The length of the CDR3 is 15 residues. V lost 1 base and J lost 6; bases outside the gene matches: 7. Germline assignment: CDR1 SGHNT and CDR2 YENEEA. Time point specified: persistent/refractory GD, antithyroid drugs over 5 years with positive TRAb. Researchers made the TCR library from RNA that was extracted from PBMCs. Diagnosis followed American Thyroid Association guidelines for Graves' disease. The peripheral blood volume drawn was 7.5 to 10 milliliters, and it was collected into EDTA tubes.

Source: peripheral blood mononuclear cells (PBMCs), taken when the disease was refractory, from a patient treated with antithyroid drugs. This TCR came from a female donor with Graves disease. V is TRBV11-3 and J is TRBJ2-5; TRBD1 aligns across 8 bases. The CDR3 reads CASSLGQGAHQTQYF. CDR3 nucleotides: TGTGCCAGCAGCTTAGGGCAGGGGGCCCACCAGACCCAGTACTTC.